This T cell receptor (beta chain) was captured by sequencing in a study of T-cell reconstitution after alpha-beta-depleted transplantation in children. Trimming took off 5 bases at V and 7 bases at J, with 17 bases between the two ends. There are 14 residues in the CDR3. Unique molecular identifiers were incorporated into the prepared TCRbeta library. In TCRdb, the PCR reads were re-called with MiXCR into one record per CDR3 protein. Among about 610,000 distinct CDR3 sequences listed, 10% were seen once. The V gene is TRBV12-3 or TRBV12-4, the J gene TRBJ1-1, with D possibly being TRBD1 (5 bases). The sample here was PBMCs from the stem cell graft donor, taken from the stem cell graft. This receptor was obtained from a human donor who donated a stem cell graft to a child with acute myeloid leukemia. This CDR3 is CASSTSRQRSEAFF. CDR3 sequence (DNA): TGTGCCAGCAGTACCTCCAGACAGAGGAGTGAAGCTTTCTTT.